A single sample gave rise to the 27 T cell receptor beta chains below, sequenced in a study of CD8 T cells in ankylosing spondylitis. The study, taken as a whole, reports: Characteristic of ankylosing spondylitis blood, it appeared, was a TCR beta motif comprising roughly eight highly homologous variants.

A single record per CDR3 protein comes from TCRdb applying MiXCR to the 5' RACE reads. In the table there are about 500,000 distinct CDR3 sequences, about 5.2% of which are singletons. Their antigen targets remain unknown. Sequences were obtained from blood, either unsorted or a sorted T cell fraction (not recorded which). The receptors come from a male donor with ankylosing spondylitis.

This clonotype was observed many times. The J gene is TRBJ2-3, the V gene TRBV5-1; 9 bases are a match to TRBD1. Trimming removed 2 bases from V and 5 bases from J; junction bases left unmatched: 3. The CDR3 has 14 residues. The V gene's germline CDR1 is SGHRS and CDR2 YFSETQ. The CDR3 loop is CASSFRTGEDTQYF. The CDR3 nucleotides are TGCGCCAGCAGCTTTCGGACAGGGGAAGATACGCAGTATTTT.

This clonotype was detected many times. V and J are TRBV5-1 and TRBJ2-5, with D possibly TRBD1 on 5 matching bases. Germline assignment: CDR1 SGHRS and CDR2 YFSETQ. This CDR3 is built from 16 residues. V lost 2 bases, J lost 2 bases, and 16 bases lay in between. DNA for the CDR3: TGCGCCAGCAGCTTAGATCCCCAGGGTCCTCAAGAGACCCAGTACTTC. Translation: CASSLDPQGPQETQYF.

As regards this clonotype: A much larger clonotype is one base distant, so this may be a read error. The chain employs TRBV20-1 and TRBJ1-1; no clear D gene. The CDR3 loop spans 12 amino acids. V shed 1 base and J shed 8 bases, with 11 bases lying between them. Germline-derived CDR1 and CDR2 are DFQATT and SNEGSKA (reference sequence). CDR3 in amino acids: CSARVESGEAFF. CDR3 nucleotide sequence: TGCAGTGCTAGAGTAGAGAGTGGGGAAGCTTTCTTT.

This clonotype was seen more than once but under ten times. The V call is TRBV5-1, the J call TRBJ2-5; D gene unclear. Trimming pared 3 bases from V and 2 bases from J, leaving 11 bases between. CDR3 length equals 14 residues. CDR1 SGHRS and CDR2 YFSETQ come from the germline V gene. The DNA for the CDR3 is TGCGCCAGCAGCTGCCGGGCTCCACAAGAGACCCAGTACTTC. It yields the protein CASSCRAPQETQYF.

The V and J genes are TRBV10-1 and TRBJ1-1; TRBD1 might be the D (5 bases). Between the trimmed V and J ends, which lost 7 bases and 3 bases, there was a span of 12 bases. The germline gives CDR1 WNHNN, CDR2 SYGVQD (reference sequence). This CDR3 has 13 residues. CDR3: CASTDSDHTEAFF. The CDR3 region has the DNA TGCGCCAGCACAGACAGTGACCACACTGAAGCTTTCTTT.

This clonotype was counted many times. V is TRBV7-2 and J is TRBJ1-2; TRBD1 is a possible D gene (5 bases). Germline CDR1 and CDR2: SGHTA and FQGNSA. The CDR3 is made up of 14 amino acids. V lost 5 bases and J lost 4, with 14 bases in between. CDR3 amino acids: CASSPSKGVYGYTF. CDR3 sequence (DNA): TGTGCCAGCAGCCCGTCGAAAGGGGTCTATGGCTACACCTTC.

This clonotype has a handful of counts. The V gene is TRBV12-3 or TRBV12-4, the J gene TRBJ1-1; weak D call: TRBD1 (5 bases). The V gene lost 6 bases and the J gene lost 6 bases, with 14 bases spanning the gap. This CDR3 contains 13 residues. The DNA of the CDR3 is TGTGCCAGCAGAAAACGGGACGCGGCTGAAGCTTTCTTT. It encodes CASRKRDAAEAFF.

This clonotype has a count of ten or more. This rearrangement joins TRBV4-3 to TRBJ1-6; D remains unclear. This CDR3 region has 15 residues. Germline values: CDR1 LGHNA, CDR2 YSLEER. Trimming stripped 0 bases from V and 7 bases from J, with 10 bases between. The CDR3 here is CASSQERGLNSPLHF. Written as DNA, the CDR3 is TGCGCCAGCAGCCAAGAACGGGGTCTAAATTCACCCCTCCACTTT.

This clonotype has at least ten counts. The chain links TRBV10-3 to TRBJ2-7, with unresolved D. The ends were cut back, 7 bases at V and 1 base at J, with 5 bases in the middle. This CDR3 is 11 amino acids long. Germline V gives CDR1 ENHRY, CDR2 SYGVKD. The CDR3 sequence: CAITDSYEQYF. In DNA, the CDR3 is TGTGCCATCACTGATTCCTACGAGCAGTACTTC.

This clonotype was observed many times. The V gene is TRBV11-1, the J gene TRBJ2-3; D possibly matches TRBD1 or TRBD2 (6 bases each). V was shortened by 4 bases and J by 0 bases, with 20 bases between the two germline ends. Germline CDR1 is SGHAT and CDR2 is FQDESV (reference sequence). This CDR3 is 18 amino acids long. The CDR3, as DNA: TGTGCCAGCAGCTCACTATCCGGAGGGGGGCTAAGCACAGATACGCAGTATTTT. This translates into CASSSLSGGGLSTDTQYF.

This clonotype was seen ten or more times. This chain uses TRBV5-1 with TRBJ1-2; possible D gene TRBD1, 6 bases. Trimming cost V 1 base and J 8 bases, with 15 bases left between them. The CDR3 totals 14 residues. Per the germline V gene, CDR1 is SGHRS and CDR2 is YFSETQ. CDR3 in DNA: TGCGCCAGCAGCTTGCGGGGGGCGGAAAAAGGCTACACCTTC. Translation gives CASSLRGAEKGYTF.

In this sample, this clonotype turned up many times. The chain links TRBV6-5 to TRBJ2-1; no reliable D call. The CDR3 sequence is 16 residues long. Trimming cost V 5 bases and J 1 base, with 15 bases left between them. The germline V gene has CDR1 MNHEY and CDR2 SVGAGI. In DNA form, the CDR3 reads TGTGCCAGCAGTCACCGATCACCAAAATCCTACAATGAGCAGTTCTTC. This codes for CASSHRSPKSYNEQFF.

This clonotype has a count of ten or more. The V call is TRBV4-2, the J call TRBJ2-7; 7 bases are shared with TRBD2. The CDR3 contains 14 residues. Germline values: CDR1 LGHNA, CDR2 YNFKEQ. V gave up 4 bases and J gave up 7 bases; unmatched junction bases: 10. The CDR3 spells CASSPEWGGTEQYF. The CDR3 bases are TGTGCCAGCAGCCCGGAGTGGGGGGGTACTGAGCAGTACTTC.

This clonotype was counted at least ten times. CDR3 sequence: CARRTGTENTGELFF. CDR3 bases: TGTGCCAGGCGAACCGGGACAGAGAACACCGGGGAGCTGTTTTTT. This chain uses TRBV27 with TRBJ2-2; 7 positions match TRBD1. Germline-derived CDR1 and CDR2 are MNHEY and SMNVEV (reference sequence). The CDR3 has 15 amino acids. V shed 9 bases and J 1 base; nucleotides not matched to a gene: 8.

There are many counts of this clonotype. The chain joins TRBV15 to TRBJ1-5; D gene ambiguous. This CDR3 spans 15 amino acids. Between the trimmed V and J ends, which lost 1 base and 5 bases, there was a span of 12 bases. Germline CDR1 LNHNV, CDR2 YYDKDF (reference sequence). This CDR3 is CATSRGERLDQPQHF. The CDR3 DNA is TGTGCCACCAGCAGAGGAGAACGGTTAGATCAGCCCCAGCATTTT.

The sample holds many counts of this clonotype. The chain is built from TRBV5-1 and TRBJ2-7; no clear D gene. Germline CDR1 is SGHRS and CDR2 is YFSETQ. The germline V and J ends were trimmed by 1 base and 5 bases, with 13 bases remaining between them. The CDR3 is made up of 14 amino acids. The CDR3 DNA reads TGCGCCAGCAGCTTGTTGCCAGGTGTCCACGAGCAGTACTTC. Amino acid sequence: CASSLLPGVHEQYF.

This clonotype was counted ten times or more. The chain joins TRBV20-1 to TRBJ2-3, with TRBD2 matching over 8 bases. CDR1 is DFQATT, CDR2 SNEGSKA, per germline (reference sequence). This CDR3 has 13 amino acids. CDR3 nucleotide sequence: TGCAGAGCCTACTTTAGCGGGGTAGATACGCAGTATTTT. This sequence encodes CRAYFSGVDTQYF.

The chain has TRBV20-1 and TRBJ2-1, with D possibly being TRBD2 (5 bases). Germline CDR1 reads DFQATT; CDR2 reads SNEGSKA (reference sequence). The length of the CDR3 is 14 residues. Trimming removed 1 base at V and 9 bases at J, with 16 bases between. CDR3 nucleotides: TGCAGTGCTAGAGCCCCTCTAATAGAGGGTGAGCAGTTCTTC. This encodes CSARAPLIEGEQFF.

This clonotype occurred many times. The V gene is TRBV12-3 or TRBV12-4, the J gene TRBJ2-2, with 7 positions matching TRBD1. This CDR3 has 14 amino acids. V dropped 4 bases and J dropped 6; count of bases not matched to a gene: 5. CDR3: CASSSTGMAGELFF. The CDR3 DNA follows: TGTGCCAGCAGTTCGACAGGGATGGCCGGGGAGCTGTTTTTT.

There are many counts of this clonotype. This rearrangement joins TRBV6-1 to TRBJ1-1; 8 bases line up with TRBD1. Germline lookup yields CDR1 MNHNS and CDR2 SASEGT. Unmatched junction bases numbered 11, after V lost 5 bases and J lost 0 bases. CDR3 size: 17 residues. The CDR3 is CASSPTLYRGMNTEAFF. The CDR3 DNA is TGTGCCAGCAGTCCTACCCTCTACAGGGGGATGAACACTGAAGCTTTCTTT.

This clonotype has a count of ten or more. Here the CDR3 DNA reads TGTGCCACCAGCAGAGATTACTCAGGGATAGGCACTGAAGCTTTCTTT. This encodes CATSRDYSGIGTEAFF. The chain combines TRBV15 with TRBJ1-1, with D possibly matching TRBD1 (5 bases). Per the germline V gene, CDR1 is LNHNV and CDR2 is YYDKDF (reference sequence). Trimming left V 0 bases short and J 4 bases short, with 15 bases between. CDR3 length: 16 residues. Filled out from reference TRBV15 and TRBJ1-1, the complete variable domain reads DAMVIQNPRYQVTQFGKPVTLSCSQTLNHNVMYWYQQKSSQAPKLLFHYYDKDFNNEADTPDNFQSRRPNTSFCFLDIRSPGLGDTAMYLCATSRDYSGIGTEAFFGQGTRLTVV.

The chain joins TRBV6-5 to TRBJ1-5, with a tentative D call TRBD1 (5 bases). CDR1 is MNHEY, CDR2 SVGAGI, per germline. The CDR3 runs to 14 residues. V lost 3 bases to trimming and J lost 3 bases, with 9 bases between them. CDR3 DNA sequence: TGTGCCAGCAGTTATTCAGGGAACAATCAGCCCCAGCATTTT. It translates to CASSYSGNNQPQHF.

This clonotype was counted a few times. This chain connects TRBV30 to TRBJ1-4, with TRBD1 identical over 9 bases. V lost 4 bases, J lost 8 bases, and 5 bases stayed unmatched. The CDR3 contains 13 residues. Germline V gene lookup returns CDR1 GTSNPN and CDR2 SVGIG (reference sequence). CDR3 loop: CAWMGQGGEKLFF. The CDR3 DNA is TGTGCCTGGATGGGACAGGGAGGCGAAAAACTGTTTTTT.

This clonotype showed up many times. The V gene is TRBV6-4, the J gene TRBJ1-1; D may be TRBD1 (5 bases). Trimming left V 5 bases short and J 4 bases short, with 11 bases between. Germline V gives CDR1 MRHNA, CDR2 SNTAGT. CDR3 length: 13 amino acids. CDR3: CASSSWDGTEAFF. The DNA for the CDR3 is TGTGCCAGCAGTTCCTGGGACGGCACTGAAGCTTTCTTT.

This clonotype was counted between two and nine times. CDR3 loop: CASVRPGGTYEQYF. Written as DNA, the CDR3 is TGTGCTAGTGTCCGACCGGGAGGTACCTACGAGCAGTACTTC. This sequence joins TRBV12-5 and TRBJ2-7; 7 bases map to TRBD2. In germline, CDR1 is LGHNT, CDR2 FRNRAP. The length of the CDR3 is 14 residues. Unmatched junction bases numbered 8, after V lost 7 bases and J lost 2 bases. Supplemented by reference TRBV12-5 and TRBJ2-7, the full variable domain reads DARVTQTPRHKVTEMGQEVTMRCQPILGHNTVFWYRQTMMQGLELLAYFRNRAPLDDSGMPKDRFSAEMPDATLATLKIQPSEPRDSAVYFCASVRPGGTYEQYFGPGTRLTVT.

This clonotype was seen ten or more times. The chain employs TRBV25-1 and TRBJ2-3; no definite D call. The CDR3 covers 13 residues. Germline CDR1 and CDR2: MGHDK and SYGVNS. The germline V and J ends were trimmed by 2 bases and 10 bases, with 13 bases remaining between them. The CDR3 sequence is CASSEVATDSQYF. The CDR3, as DNA: TGTGCCAGCAGTGAAGTGGCTACGGATTCGCAGTATTTT.

Ten or more counts support this clonotype. The chain links TRBV20-1 to TRBJ1-2; TRBD1 might be the D (6 bases). CDR1 DFQATT and CDR2 SNEGSKA come from the germline V gene (reference sequence). CDR3 size: 12 residues. V lost 2 bases to trimming and J lost 4 bases, with 8 bases between them. This CDR3 is CSARQGSYGYTF. The CDR3 bases are TGCAGTGCTAGACAGGGGAGCTATGGCTACACCTTC.